Listed here are 4 T cell receptor beta chains from one sample, sequenced in a study of T cells in Graves' hyperthyroidism and ophthalmopathy. Amplified TCR beta CDR3 regions derived from RNA transcripts. An initial round of RT-PCR targeting the TCR CDR3 relied on the HTBI primer set. TCRdb ran MiXCR on the multiplex PCR reads and lists one entry per CDR3 protein. The sample comprises around 600,000 distinct CDR3 sequences, 13% to 15% of which are singletons, and roughly 7.1% rests with the top ten. Sequenced: blood. These TCRs come from a woman aged 18 to 35 with Graves' ophthalmopathy.

This clonotype was observed once. A read error may be the cause here, since a much bigger clone is one base away. The chain recombines TRBV2 with TRBJ2-3, with D possibly matching TRBD1 (7 bases). The germline gives CDR1 SNHLY, CDR2 FYNNEI. The CDR3 loop spans 15 amino acids. With 5 bases removed from V and 2 bases from J, the gap between germline ends came to 14 bases. In DNA form, the CDR3 reads TGTGCCAGCAGTCCTGACAGGGAGGACACAGATACGCAGTATTTT. It yields the protein CASSPDREDTDTQYF.

V and J are TRBV19 and TRBJ1-1, with 7 bases lining up with TRBD1. The CDR3 totals 13 residues. Germline V gene data show CDR1 as LNHDA and CDR2 as SQIVND (reference sequence). The trim removed 4 bases at V and 3 bases at J, leaving 2 bases unmatched. CDR3 sequence (DNA): TGTGCCAGTAGTACCGGACAGGACACTGAAGCTTTCTTT. Its translation: CASSTGQDTEAFF.

For this clonotype: A much larger clone differs by one base, so this may be a read error. The rearrangement links TRBV5-5 to TRBJ2-7; the D is unclear. The CDR3 runs 14 residues. In germline, CDR1 is SGHKS, CDR2 YYEKEE (reference sequence). V dropped 4 bases and J dropped 7 bases, with 18 bases sitting between them. The CDR3 sequence: CASSRLIPDNEQYF. CDR3 nucleotides: TGTGCCAGCAGCAGACTGATACCCGACAATGAGCAGTACTTC.

This clonotype was seen many times. The chain links TRBV29-1 to TRBJ2-3; D possibly matches TRBD1 or TRBD2 (5 bases each). This CDR3 is built from 14 residues. Trimming pared 7 bases from V and 1 base from J, leaving 15 bases between. Looked up from germline, CDR1 is SQVTM and CDR2 is ANQGSEA. The CDR3 region has the DNA TGCAGCGCCGAGTCTGGGGGTGGCACAGATACGCAGTATTTT. It translates to CSAESGGGTDTQYF.